The sequence of this T cell receptor (beta chain) was determined in a study of blood T cell repertoires in COVID-19. The overall study: The origin of the acute and convalescent COVID-19 samples was the United States, Italy and Spain.

Study processing details: Nucleated cell counts were estimated from reference gene primer amplification. Clones were read by immunoSEQ multiplex PCR, and TCRdb kept only the in-frame ones, dropping some. The V and J calls and clone size are taken from that table; D and trimming were inferred from the DNA. The sample carries roughly 140,000 clones, roughly 84% recorded once. The cohort comprised adults aged 18 to 89 years residing in about two dozen US areas. A COVID-19 case was met by exposed participants within 2 weeks before study entry. The V and J ends lost 2 bases and 5 bases respectively, with 9 bases between them. Germline-derived CDR1 and CDR2 are LGHNT and FRNRAP. The CDR3 is 13 residues long.

J is TRBJ1-2 and V is TRBV12-5, with D possibly being TRBD1 (6 bases). Material for sequencing was PBMCs or T cells enriched from blood (not recorded which). The source of this sequence is a woman between 50 and 59 years old who had been exposed to COVID-19. The CDR3 coding sequence is TGTGCTAGTGGTTTGCGCGGACAGTATGGCTACACCTTC. Translation gives CASGLRGQYGYTF.